The entry below describes one T cell receptor (beta chain). Alongside a J-beta primer mix, a sample-barcoded 5' primer served in a second PCR lasting 7 to 11 cycles. Every single cDNA molecule received a tag from a template-switch adaptor with 12 random nucleotides. MiXCR was run by TCRdb on the 5' RACE reads, yielding one entry per CDR3 protein. The sample holds 700,000 or so distinct CDR3 sequences; approximately 22% are singletons and the top ten take around a fifth. Isolation yielded PBMCs, at least 7 million per sample, in every case. The sample is drawn from a study of blood T cells in healthy people across ages. The sequenced sample consisted of blood. This clonotype originated in a man between 65 and 80 years old in good health.

The CDR3 sequence is CSAPRDIGGIYNEQFF. In nucleotides, the CDR3 is TGCAGTGCCCCCAGGGATATCGGGGGGATTTACAATGAGCAGTTCTTC. The chain uses TRBV20-1 and TRBJ2-1; 7 nucleotides agree with TRBD2. CDR3 length: 16 residues. Trimming took 6 bases from V and 4 from J; bases not matched to a gene: 15. Germline CDR1 DFQATT, CDR2 SNEGSKA (reference sequence).